Below are 10 T cell receptor beta chains sequenced from a single sample in a study of T cells in Graves' hyperthyroidism and ophthalmopathy (dated 2019 in TCRdb). Library generation was performed with multiplex PCR. TCRdb records Illumina HiSeq 2000 as the sequencer. The TCR beta CDR3 regions were amplified from the RNA transcripts. The first round of RT-PCR for the TCR CDR3 was performed with the HTBI primer set and the Qiagen OneStep RT-PCR kit. TCRdb passed the public sequencing reads through fastp at Q25 and MiXCR, retaining productive beta sequences. Every distinct CDR3 protein forms one entry, paired with its most common genes and DNA. For this sample the table gives hundreds of thousands of distinct CDR3 sequences, of which roughly 15% were detected only once. The ten top clones hold approximately 12% of the sample. Sequenced material: blood. The source of these receptors is a woman aged 45 to 65 with Graves' ophthalmopathy.

The table lists this clonotype with many counts. The rearrangement uses TRBV20-1 and TRBJ2-1, with D maybe TRBD2 (6 bases). CDR1 is DFQATT, CDR2 SNEGSKA, per germline (reference sequence). Trimming stripped 6 bases from V and 6 bases from J, with 9 bases between. The CDR3 covers 11 residues. The CDR3 DNA reads TGCAGTGCGAGGAGGGGCAATGAGCAGTTCTTC. It encodes CSARRGNEQFF.

This rearrangement joins TRBV6-2 or TRBV6-3 to TRBJ2-5; 7 bases align to TRBD1. The germline CDR1 and CDR2 sequences are MNHEY and SVGEGT. The V segment lost 6 bases and the J segment 1 base; nucleotides outside the gene matches: 14. This CDR3 is 17 amino acids long. CDR3 region: CASSQATGMPVQETQYF. CDR3 nucleotides: TGTGCCAGCAGCCAAGCGACAGGGATGCCCGTCCAAGAGACCCAGTACTTC.

CDR3 nucleotides: TGTGCCAGCAGTTTAGTGTTGAGGGTAGCTCAAGAAAAACTGTTTTTT. Its protein product is CASSLVLRVAQEKLFF. The V gene is TRBV12-3 or TRBV12-4, the J gene TRBJ1-4, with D uncertain. The V and J ends lost 1 base and 8 bases respectively, with 17 bases between them. This CDR3 spans 16 amino acids.

V is TRBV5-6 and J is TRBJ1-4; the match to TRBD1 covers 7 bases. The junction had 2 bases not matched to a gene; V was cut back by 0 bases and J by 3 bases. CDR3 length equals 15 residues. CDR1 is SGHDT and CDR2 is YYEEEE in the germline V gene. CDR3 sequence (DNA): TGTGCCAGCAGCTTGGCCCAGGGGGCTAATGAAAAACTGTTTTTT. Translation: CASSLAQGANEKLFF.

At least ten counts were recorded for this clonotype. The chain combines TRBV28 with TRBJ2-3; 10 bases match TRBD2. V gave up 6 bases and J gave up 4 bases; unmatched junction bases: 7. The CDR3 sequence is 15 residues long. Germline V gene sequence: CDR1 MDHEN, CDR2 SYDVKM. CDR3 sequence: CASSLAGGRADTQYF. In DNA, the CDR3 is TGTGCCAGCAGCTTAGCGGGAGGACGCGCAGATACGCAGTATTTT.

There are many counts of this clonotype. This chain connects TRBV7-9 to TRBJ1-1; D gene uncertain. The CDR3 has 16 residues. V gave up 5 bases and J gave up 5 bases, with 21 bases separating them. Germline assignment: CDR1 SEHNR and CDR2 FQNEAQ (reference sequence). The DNA of the CDR3 is TGTGCCAGCAGCCCCTTACCGGGAAGGTATTTAACTGAAGCTTTCTTT. This encodes CASSPLPGRYLTEAFF.

This clonotype was seen repeatedly, ten times or more. The V gene is TRBV20-1, the J gene TRBJ2-3; no firm D call. The ends were cut back, 7 bases at V and 6 bases at J, with 14 bases in the middle. The CDR3 has 12 residues. Germline V gene data show CDR1 as DFQATT and CDR2 as SNEGSKA (reference sequence). CDR3 amino acids: CSGRSLGDTQYF. CDR3 DNA sequence: TGCAGTGGTCGTTCCCTCGGCGATACGCAGTATTTT.

This clonotype was seen only a few times. The chain combines TRBV10-2 with TRBJ1-5; D gene unclear. Germline V gene lookup returns CDR1 WSHSY and CDR2 SAAADI. Trimming left V 6 bases short and J 6 bases short, with 18 bases between. The CDR3 is made up of 15 amino acids. This CDR3 reads CASRRDSTRVQPQHF. DNA of the CDR3: TGCGCCAGCAGGAGAGACTCGACCCGCGTTCAGCCCCAGCATTTT.

This clonotype has at least ten counts. The rearrangement joins TRBV11-3 to TRBJ2-3, with 12 bases lining up with TRBD2. V was clipped by 5 bases and J by 4 bases; unmatched bases: 7. The CDR3 has 16 amino acids. From germline, CDR1 is SGHNT and CDR2 YENEEA. This chain's CDR3 is CASSPRLAGEADTQYF. Written as DNA, the CDR3 is TGTGCCAGCAGCCCCAGACTAGCGGGAGAGGCAGATACGCAGTATTTT.

This clonotype was observed a handful of times. The chain links TRBV24-1 to TRBJ2-1; D is uncertain. Germline V gene sequence: CDR1 KGHDR, CDR2 SFDVKD. With 3 bases removed from V and 10 bases from J, the gap between germline ends came to 12 bases. There are 13 residues in the CDR3. The CDR3 sequence is CATSDVNLREQFF. CDR3 coding DNA: TGTGCCACCAGTGATGTCAACCTCCGGGAGCAGTTCTTC.